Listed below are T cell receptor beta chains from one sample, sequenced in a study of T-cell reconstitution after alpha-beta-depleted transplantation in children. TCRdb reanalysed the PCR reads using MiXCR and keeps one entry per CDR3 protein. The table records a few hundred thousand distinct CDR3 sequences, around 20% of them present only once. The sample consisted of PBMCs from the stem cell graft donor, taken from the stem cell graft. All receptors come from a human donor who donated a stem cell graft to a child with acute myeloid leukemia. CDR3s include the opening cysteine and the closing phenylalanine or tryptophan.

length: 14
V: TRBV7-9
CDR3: CASSLEVSQETQYF

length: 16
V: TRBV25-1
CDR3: CASSDRTSEHTNTQYF

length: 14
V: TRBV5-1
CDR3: CASSGGGRSYEQYF

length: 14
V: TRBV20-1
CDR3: CSARDLRSNQPQHF

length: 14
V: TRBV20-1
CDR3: CSALVEASNTEAFF

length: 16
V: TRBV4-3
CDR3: CASSQELAGHTGELFF

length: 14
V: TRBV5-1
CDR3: CASSARDPVYGYTF

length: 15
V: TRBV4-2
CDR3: CASSQSLDQRGEQYF

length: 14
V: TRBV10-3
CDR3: CAISEGGQGNEQFF

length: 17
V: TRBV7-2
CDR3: CASSPSGTGGIKETQYF

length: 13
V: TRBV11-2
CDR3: CASSLGNGYEQYF